Following are 30 T cell receptor beta chains from one sample sequenced in a study of blood T cell repertoires in COVID-19. Sequenced by immunoSEQ multiplex PCR; TCRdb stores in-frame clones only, minus some. Here the sample spans fewer than 300,000 clones, 75% to 95% being singletons. The sequenced sample consisted of PBMCs or T cells enriched from blood (not recorded which). The receptors were gathered from a woman in her twenties or thirties who had recovered from COVID-19.

The chain has TRBV7-9 and TRBJ2-3; a weak D match, TRBD2 (7 bases). CDR3 size: 17 residues. Trimming shortened V by 2 bases and J by 7 bases, and 22 bases separated the two germline ends. CDR1 SEHNR and CDR2 FQNEAQ come from the germline V gene (reference sequence). Here the CDR3 DNA reads TGTGCCAGCAGCTTATCCCGAGGGGGAGCGGGGAAGAATACGCAGTATTTT. It encodes CASSLSRGGAGKNTQYF.

The sample holds one count of this clone. This sequence joins TRBV7-6 and TRBJ2-2; 8 bases match TRBD1. CDR1 and CDR2 from the germline V gene are SGHVS and FNYEAQ. J gave up 5 bases and V 5 bases, and 7 bases lay outside the gene matches. The length of the CDR3 is 15 residues. This CDR3 is CASSSNRGVTGELFF. CDR3 in DNA: TGTGCCAGCAGCAGTAACAGGGGGGTTACCGGGGAGCTGTTTTTT. Filled out from reference TRBV7-6 and TRBJ2-2, the complete variable domain reads GAGVSQSPRYKVTKRGQDVALRCDPISGHVSLYWYRQALGQGPEFLTYFNYEAQQDKSGLPNDRFSAERPEGSISTLTIQRTEQRDSAMYRCASSSNRGVTGELFFGEGSRLTVL.

The chain has TRBV7-3 and TRBJ2-1; TRBD1 aligns across 8 bases. Per germline, CDR1 SGHTA and CDR2 FQGTGA. J lost 7 bases, V lost 5 bases, and 7 bases had no gene match. CDR3 length: 14 residues. This CDR3 reads CASSTWTGRNEQFF. Here the CDR3 DNA reads TGTGCCAGCAGCACGTGGACAGGGCGGAATGAGCAGTTCTTC.

The V and J genes are TRBV30 and TRBJ2-3; TRBD2 might be the D (6 bases). The CDR3 has 15 amino acids. The germline V gene encodes CDR1 GTSNPN and CDR2 SVGIG (reference sequence). The V gene lost 1 base and the J gene lost 0 bases, with 11 bases spanning the gap. CDR3 nucleotides: TGTGCCTGGAGTGAAGCGGGCGCTAGCACAGATACGCAGTATTTT. Translating it yields CAWSEAGASTDTQYF.

This chain links TRBV30 with TRBJ2-5; the match to TRBD2 covers 11 bases. CDR3 length: 15 amino acids. The V gene end was trimmed by 2 bases and the J gene end by 4 bases; junction bases not matched to a gene: 6. From germline, CDR1 is GTSNPN and CDR2 SVGIG (reference sequence). The chain's CDR3 is CAWSLSGREGETQYF. CDR3 in DNA: TGTGCCTGGAGTCTTAGCGGGAGGGAGGGAGAGACCCAGTACTTC.

The chain joins TRBV20-1 to TRBJ1-1; D not resolved. V shed 3 bases and J shed 0 bases, with 11 bases lying between them. The CDR3 runs 14 residues. CDR1 is DFQATT and CDR2 is SNEGSKA in the germline V gene (reference sequence). The CDR3 DNA reads TGCAGTGCTAGTTACGGACTATTGAACACTGAAGCTTTCTTT. This gives the protein CSASYGLLNTEAFF.

The genes are TRBV11-3 and TRBJ2-5; 8 nucleotides agree with TRBD1. J was trimmed by 1 base and V by 3 bases; bases with no gene match: 4. The V gene's germline CDR1 is SGHNT and CDR2 YENEEA. CDR3 length equals 15 residues. CDR3 coding DNA: TGTGCCAGCAGCTTCTCAGGGGGCCTCCAAGAGACCCAGTACTTC. The encoded protein is CASSFSGGLQETQYF.

This chain joins TRBV9 and TRBJ2-7, with 8 bases lining up with TRBD1. The CDR3 runs to 16 residues. CDR1 and CDR2 (germline): SGDLS, YYNGEE. J was trimmed by 4 bases and V by 3 bases; bases with no gene match: 12. The CDR3, as DNA: TGTGCCAGCAGCGCCGGTTTTGGACAGGGTCTGTACGAGCAGTACTTC. Protein sequence: CASSAGFGQGLYEQYF.

The chain joins TRBV30 to TRBJ2-5; D is uncertain. This CDR3 contains 14 residues. Germline-derived CDR1 and CDR2 are GTSNPN and SVGIG (reference sequence). V lost 0 bases and J lost 1, with 9 bases in between. CDR3 DNA: TGTGCCTGGAGTGTCCAACTGCTCCAAGAGACCCAGTACTTC. It codes for CAWSVQLLQETQYF.

The V call is TRBV7-2, the J call TRBJ2-1, with TRBD2 matching 10 bases. V dropped 1 base and J dropped 7; count of bases not matched to a gene: 4. Germline V gene lookup returns CDR1 SGHTA and CDR2 FQGNSA. The CDR3 runs to 15 residues. This chain's CDR3 is CASSLVSSGSNEQFF. The CDR3 nucleotides are TGTGCCAGCAGCTTAGTTTCTAGCGGGAGTAATGAGCAGTTCTTC.

The V and J genes are TRBV19 and TRBJ2-5; unclear D gene. V lost 1 base to trimming and J lost 3 bases, with 12 bases between them. Looked up from germline, CDR1 is LNHDA and CDR2 is SQIVND (reference sequence). CDR3 length equals 15 residues. This chain's CDR3 is CASSIGGGGKETQYF. CDR3 nucleotides: TGTGCCAGTAGTATAGGAGGCGGCGGTAAAGAGACCCAGTACTTC.

The gene calls are TRBV7-3 and TRBJ2-3; the D gene is possibly TRBD2 (5 bases). The germline V gene has CDR1 SGHTA and CDR2 FQGTGA. The CDR3 totals 14 residues. Between the trimmed V and J ends, which lost 5 bases and 0 bases, there was a span of 9 bases. The CDR3 is CASSADYSTDTQYF. CDR3 DNA: TGTGCCAGCAGCGCCGACTATAGCACAGATACGCAGTATTTT.

J is TRBJ2-2 and V is TRBV5-1; 13 nucleotides line up with TRBD2. Germline V lookup: CDR1 SGHRS, CDR2 YFSETQ. This CDR3 is built from 15 residues. J was trimmed by 6 bases and V by 6 bases; bases with no gene match: 5. The CDR3 here is CASTGTSGISGELFF. The CDR3 DNA sequence: TGCGCCAGCACCGGGACTAGCGGGATTTCCGGGGAGCTGTTTTTT.

The chain carries TRBV27 and TRBJ2-7; D unresolved. The CDR3 runs to 14 residues. The V end was cut by 6 bases, the J end by 3 bases, with 15 bases between. From germline, CDR1 is MNHEY and CDR2 SMNVEV (reference sequence). DNA of the CDR3: TGTGCCAGCAGGCCAGGTACCCTGGTCTACGAGCAGTACTTC. Its protein is CASRPGTLVYEQYF.

Relative to its sample, this clone is large. The V gene is TRBV4-3, the J gene TRBJ2-6; 10 bases agree with TRBD1. Germline V gene sequence: CDR1 LGHNA, CDR2 YSLEER. This CDR3 has 17 residues. V lost 1 base and J lost 0; bases outside the gene matches: 0. In DNA, the CDR3 is TGCGCCAGCAGCCAAGGGGACAGGGGCTCTGGGGCCAACGTCCTGACTTTC. Translating gives CASSQGDRGSGANVLTF.

The chain has TRBV23-1 and TRBJ1-1, with 8 bases matching TRBD1. TRBV23-1 is designated an ORF whose function remains uncertain. The CDR3 is 16 residues long. The ends lost 1 base at V and 1 base at J; junction bases unmatched: 5. The CDR3 DNA is TGCGCCAGCAGTCAATGGAGGACAGGGCGGAACACTGAAGCTTTCTTT. This gives the protein CASSQWRTGRNTEAFF.

This chain links TRBV5-1 with TRBJ2-1, with 10 bases aligning to TRBD2. The ends lost 4 bases at V and 5 bases at J; junction bases unmatched: 6. CDR1 and CDR2 (germline): SGHRS, YFSETQ. CDR3 length: 15 amino acids. The DNA for the CDR3 is TGCGCCAGCAGCCCGCTAGCGGGAGCTGACAATGAGCAGTTCTTC. Encoded protein: CASSPLAGADNEQFF.

The rearrangement joins TRBV19 to TRBJ2-1, with TRBD2 matching 10 bases. CDR1 is LNHDA, CDR2 SQIVND, per germline (reference sequence). V dropped 6 bases and J dropped 7; count of bases not matched to a gene: 12. The CDR3 has 16 amino acids. The CDR3 region has the DNA TGTGCCAGTAGCGCGGCCTCTAGCGGGAGAGGGAATGAGCAGTTCTTC. It specifies CASSAASSGRGNEQFF.

The rearrangement joins TRBV9 to TRBJ1-5; no clear D gene. Germline values: CDR1 SGDLS, CDR2 YYNGEE. The CDR3 runs 13 residues. V was cut by 3 bases and J by 4 bases, with 8 bases left in between. The CDR3 is CASSARPNQPQHF. DNA of the CDR3: TGTGCCAGCAGCGCGAGGCCTAATCAGCCCCAGCATTTT.

This CDR3 reads CASSAARLYEQYF. The CDR3 DNA follows: TGTGCCAGCAGTGCGGCGCGGCTCTACGAGCAGTACTTC. The V gene is TRBV2, the J gene TRBJ2-7; D is uncertain. This CDR3 comprises 13 residues. CDR1 and CDR2 from the germline V gene are SNHLY and FYNNEI. Trimming shortened V by 4 bases and J by 3 bases, and 10 bases separated the two germline ends.

This chain joins TRBV3-1 (or the pseudogene TRBV3-2) and TRBJ2-3; TRBD2 is a possible D gene (5 bases). V was trimmed by 8 bases and J by 5 bases, leaving 14 bases between them. The CDR3 consists of 13 residues. Germline values: CDR1 LGHDT, CDR2 YNNKEL (reference sequence). The CDR3 DNA follows: TGTGCCAGCTCACCGAGTGCGGGAGATACGCAGTATTTT. The encoded protein is CASSPSAGDTQYF.

A word on this clone: At one of its ends the junction is not consistent with the germline gene, which may arise from a read error. The V gene is TRBV5-6, the J gene TRBJ1-3; D not resolved. The CDR3 has 14 amino acids. The germline V gene has CDR1 SGHDT and CDR2 YYEEEE. CDR3 bases: TGTGCCAGCAGAGACACAAGCTCTGGAAATACCATATATTTT. Translated: CASRDTSSGNTIYF.

This clone was picked up one time. V is TRBV7-3 and J is TRBJ2-7; 8 bases line up with TRBD2. This CDR3 contains 15 residues. V lost 5 bases and J lost 7; bases outside the gene matches: 13. Germline V gene sequence: CDR1 SGHTA, CDR2 FQGTGA. In DNA form, the CDR3 reads TGTGCCAGCAGCAAAGGGCCGGGAGGGCCGGGGGAGCAGTACTTC. It codes for CASSKGPGGPGEQYF.

As regards this clone: The same CDR3 can be traced to other DNA sequences in this sample. V and J are TRBV11-3 and TRBJ2-7, with D unresolved. CDR1 is SGHNT and CDR2 is YENEEA in the germline V gene. The CDR3 has 13 amino acids. V lost 5 bases, J lost 1 base, and 9 bases lay in between. CDR3 protein: CASSRTVSYEQYF. The CDR3 DNA follows: TGTGCCAGCAGCCGAACAGTGTCCTACGAGCAGTACTTC.

V and J are TRBV7-2 and TRBJ2-5; the match to TRBD1 covers 7 bases. Losses at the gene ends were 7 bases for V and 6 bases for J; bases not matched to a gene: 8. CDR3 size: 13 residues. The germline gives CDR1 SGHTA, CDR2 FQGNSA. Written as DNA, the CDR3 is TGTGCCAGCACCAGTTCACAGGGGCAGACCCAGTACTTC. Translation: CASTSSQGQTQYF.

About this clone: The sample contains more than one DNA sequence encoding this CDR3. The chain links TRBV27 to TRBJ1-5, with 8 nucleotides matching TRBD1. There are 14 residues in the CDR3. Germline-derived CDR1 and CDR2 are MNHEY and SMNVEV (reference sequence). The V and J ends lost 4 bases and 6 bases, in that order; junction bases with no gene match: 5. CDR3 nucleotide sequence: TGTGCCAGCAGTTCCGGACAGGGTAGTCAGCCCCAGCATTTT. Residues: CASSSGQGSQPQHF.

This chain links TRBV19 with TRBJ2-1; 7 bases match TRBD1. The length of the CDR3 is 15 residues. After removal of 7 bases from V and 3 bases from J, the junction contained 9 bases not matched to a gene. The V gene's germline CDR1 is LNHDA and CDR2 SQIVND (reference sequence). CDR3 nucleotides: TGTGCCAGTATCCACCGGACAGGAGACTACAATGAGCAGTTCTTC. Translating gives CASIHRTGDYNEQFF. Filled out from reference TRBV19 and TRBJ2-1, the complete variable domain reads DGGITQSPKYLFRKEGQNVTLSCEQNLNHDAMYWYRQDPGQGLRLIYYSQIVNDFQKGDIAEGYSVSREKKESFPLTVTSAQKNPTAFYLCASIHRTGDYNEQFFGPGTRLTVL.

The chain carries TRBV5-1 and TRBJ1-2; D not resolved. V was pared by 0 bases and J by 6 bases, with 18 bases between. The CDR3 runs 16 residues. Germline CDR1 SGHRS, CDR2 YFSETQ. CDR3 nucleotides: TGCGCCAGCAGCTTGGCCGAGGCGGCTCTTAGGAATGGCTACACCTTC. As protein: CASSLAEAALRNGYTF.

V and J are TRBV27 and TRBJ2-2; TRBD1 agrees at 9 bases. Germline CDR1 reads MNHEY; CDR2 reads SMNVEV (reference sequence). With 4 bases clipped from V and 6 bases from J, the junction kept 15 bases outside the gene matches. The CDR3 sequence is 18 residues long. CDR3 sequence (DNA): TGTGCCAGCAGTTCCTACCCCGGGACAGGGATTCGCGCCGGGGAGCTGTTTTTT. Encoded protein: CASSSYPGTGIRAGELFF.

V and J are TRBV7-2 and TRBJ1-2, with D uncertain. Germline V CDR1 and CDR2: SGHTA, FQGNSA. The CDR3 totals 13 residues. Trimming shortened V by 4 bases and J by 2 bases, and 8 bases separated the two germline ends. CDR3 in DNA: TGTGCCAGCAGCTCACAGCCAAACTATGGCTACACCTTC. Translated, it gives CASSSQPNYGYTF.